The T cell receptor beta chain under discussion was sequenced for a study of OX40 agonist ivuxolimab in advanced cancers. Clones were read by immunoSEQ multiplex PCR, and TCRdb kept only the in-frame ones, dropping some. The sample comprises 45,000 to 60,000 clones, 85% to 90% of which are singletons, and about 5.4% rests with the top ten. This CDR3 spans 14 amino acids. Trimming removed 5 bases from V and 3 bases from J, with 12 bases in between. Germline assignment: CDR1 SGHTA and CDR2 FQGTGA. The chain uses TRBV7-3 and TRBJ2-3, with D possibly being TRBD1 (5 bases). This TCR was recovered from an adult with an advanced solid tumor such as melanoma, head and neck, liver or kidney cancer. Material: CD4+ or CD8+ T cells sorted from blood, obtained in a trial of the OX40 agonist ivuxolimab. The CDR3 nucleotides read TGTGCCAGCAGCCTACAATCAGGGACAGATACGCAGTATTTT. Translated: CASSLQSGTDTQYF.